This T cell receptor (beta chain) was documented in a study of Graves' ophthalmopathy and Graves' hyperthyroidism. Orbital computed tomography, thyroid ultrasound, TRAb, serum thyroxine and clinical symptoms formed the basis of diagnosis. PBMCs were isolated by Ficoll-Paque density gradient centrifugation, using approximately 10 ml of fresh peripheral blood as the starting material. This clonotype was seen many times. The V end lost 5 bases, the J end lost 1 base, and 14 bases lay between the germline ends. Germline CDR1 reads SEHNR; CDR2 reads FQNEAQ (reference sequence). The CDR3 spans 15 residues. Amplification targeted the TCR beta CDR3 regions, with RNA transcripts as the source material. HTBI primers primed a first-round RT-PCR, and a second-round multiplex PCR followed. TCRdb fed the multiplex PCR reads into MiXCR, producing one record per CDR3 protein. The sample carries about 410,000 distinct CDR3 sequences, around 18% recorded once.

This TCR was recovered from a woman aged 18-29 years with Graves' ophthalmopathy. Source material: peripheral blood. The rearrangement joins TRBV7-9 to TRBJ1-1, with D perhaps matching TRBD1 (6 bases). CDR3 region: CASSQTTGENTEAFF. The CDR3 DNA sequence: TGTGCCAGCAGCCAAACGACAGGCGAGAACACTGAAGCTTTCTTT. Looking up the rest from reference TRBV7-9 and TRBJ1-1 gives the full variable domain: DTGVSQNPRHKITKRGQNVTFRCDPISEHNRLYWYRQTLGQGPEFLTYFQNEAQLEKSRLLSDRFSAERPKGSFSTLEIQRTEQGDSAMYLCASSQTTGENTEAFFGQGTRLTVV.